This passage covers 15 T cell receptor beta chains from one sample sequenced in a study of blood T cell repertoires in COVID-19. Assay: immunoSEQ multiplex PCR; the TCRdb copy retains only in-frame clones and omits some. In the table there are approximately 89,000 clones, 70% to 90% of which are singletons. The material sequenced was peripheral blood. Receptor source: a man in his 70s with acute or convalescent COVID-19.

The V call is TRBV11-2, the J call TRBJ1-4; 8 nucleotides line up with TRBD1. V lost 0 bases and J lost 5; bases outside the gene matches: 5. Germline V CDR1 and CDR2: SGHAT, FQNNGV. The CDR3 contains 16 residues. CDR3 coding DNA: TGTGCCAGCAGCTTAGAGCTCAGGGGGCTAAATGAAAAACTGTTTTTT. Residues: CASSLELRGLNEKLFF.

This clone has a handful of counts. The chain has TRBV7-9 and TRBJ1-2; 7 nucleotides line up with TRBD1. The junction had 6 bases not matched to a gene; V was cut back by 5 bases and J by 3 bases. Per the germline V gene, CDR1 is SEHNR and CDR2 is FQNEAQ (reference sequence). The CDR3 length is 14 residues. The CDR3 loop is CASSRVGTDYGYTF. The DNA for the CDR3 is TGTGCCAGCAGCAGGGTGGGGACAGACTATGGCTACACCTTC.

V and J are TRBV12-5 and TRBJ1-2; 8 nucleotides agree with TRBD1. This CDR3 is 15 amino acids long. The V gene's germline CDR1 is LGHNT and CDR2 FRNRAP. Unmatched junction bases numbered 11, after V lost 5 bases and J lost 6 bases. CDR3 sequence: CASGVGQVGADGYTF. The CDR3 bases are TGTGCTAGTGGTGTGGGACAGGTTGGGGCGGATGGCTACACCTTC.

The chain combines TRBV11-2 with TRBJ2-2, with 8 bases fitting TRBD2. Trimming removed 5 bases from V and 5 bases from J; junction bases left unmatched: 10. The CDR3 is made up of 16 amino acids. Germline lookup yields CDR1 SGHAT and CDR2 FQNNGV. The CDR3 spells CASSLRTSLETGELFF. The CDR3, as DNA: TGTGCCAGCAGCCTTCGGACTAGCCTAGAGACCGGGGAGCTGTTTTTT.

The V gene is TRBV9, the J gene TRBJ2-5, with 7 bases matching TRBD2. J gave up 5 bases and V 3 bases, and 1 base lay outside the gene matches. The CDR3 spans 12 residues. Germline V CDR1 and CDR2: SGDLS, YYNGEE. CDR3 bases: TGTGCCAGCAGCGCAGCGGGGGAGACCCAGTACTTC. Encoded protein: CASSAAGETQYF.

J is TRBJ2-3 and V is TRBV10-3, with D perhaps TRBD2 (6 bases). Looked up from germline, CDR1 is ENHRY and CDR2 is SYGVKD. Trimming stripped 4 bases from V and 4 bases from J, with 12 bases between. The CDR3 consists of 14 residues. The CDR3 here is CAISGVGDSDTQYF. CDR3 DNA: TGTGCCATCAGTGGGGTGGGGGACTCAGATACGCAGTATTTT.

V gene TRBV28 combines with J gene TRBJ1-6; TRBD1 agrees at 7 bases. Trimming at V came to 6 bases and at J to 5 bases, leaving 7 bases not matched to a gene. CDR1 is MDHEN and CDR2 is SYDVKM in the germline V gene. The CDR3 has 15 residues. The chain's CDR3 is CASRGAGQNNSPLHF. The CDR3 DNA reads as TGTGCCAGCAGGGGTGCGGGACAGAATAATTCACCCCTCCACTTT.

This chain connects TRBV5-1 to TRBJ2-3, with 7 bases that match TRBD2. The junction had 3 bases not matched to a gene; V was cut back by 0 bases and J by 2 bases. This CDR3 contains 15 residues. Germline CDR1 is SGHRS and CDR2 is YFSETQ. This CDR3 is CASSLAGDYTDTQYF. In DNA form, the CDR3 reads TGCGCCAGCAGCTTGGCCGGGGACTACACAGATACGCAGTATTTT.

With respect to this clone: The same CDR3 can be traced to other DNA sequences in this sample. The CDR3 reads CASSIGTGGTEAFF. The CDR3 DNA reads as TGTGCCAGTAGTATAGGCACAGGGGGCACTGAAGCTTTCTTT. The chain recombines TRBV19 with TRBJ1-1; 8 positions agree with TRBD1. The CDR3 extends over 14 amino acids. Germline CDR1 is LNHDA and CDR2 is SQIVND (reference sequence). Germline trimming cut 1 base from V and 4 bases from J; bases unmatched to any gene: 2. Full variable domain (missing parts from reference TRBV19 and TRBJ1-1): DGGITQSPKYLFRKEGQNVTLSCEQNLNHDAMYWYRQDPGQGLRLIYYSQIVNDFQKGDIAEGYSVSREKKESFPLTVTSAQKNPTAFYLCASSIGTGGTEAFFGQGTRLTVV.

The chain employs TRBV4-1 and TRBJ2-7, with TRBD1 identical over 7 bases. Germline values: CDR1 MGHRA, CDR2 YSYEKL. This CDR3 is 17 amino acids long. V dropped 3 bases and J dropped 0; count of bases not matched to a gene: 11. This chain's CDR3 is CASSQPQRDSPSYEQYF. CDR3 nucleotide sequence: TGCGCCAGCAGCCAGCCCCAACGGGACAGCCCCTCCTACGAGCAGTACTTC.

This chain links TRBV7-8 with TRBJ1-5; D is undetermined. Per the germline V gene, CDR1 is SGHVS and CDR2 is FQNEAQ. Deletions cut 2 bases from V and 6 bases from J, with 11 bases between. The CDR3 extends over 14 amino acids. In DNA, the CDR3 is TGTGCCAGCAGCTTATTCGGGAGCGGTCAGCCCCAGCATTTT. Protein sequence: CASSLFGSGQPQHF.

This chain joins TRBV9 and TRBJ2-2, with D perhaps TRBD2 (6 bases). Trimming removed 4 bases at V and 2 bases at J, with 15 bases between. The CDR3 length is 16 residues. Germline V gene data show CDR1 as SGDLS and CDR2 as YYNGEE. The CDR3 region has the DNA TGTGCCAGCAGCCCCCATGGGACTGTCAACACCGGGGAGCTGTTTTTT. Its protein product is CASSPHGTVNTGELFF.

The CDR3 region has the DNA TGCGCCAGCAGCTTGGTGGGGCAGGGTGAAAAACTGTTTTTT. This sequence encodes CASSLVGQGEKLFF. This chain joins TRBV5-1 and TRBJ1-4, with TRBD1 as a possible D gene (5 bases). Germline assignment: CDR1 SGHRS and CDR2 YFSETQ. V lost 0 bases to trimming and J lost 7 bases, with 10 bases between them. The CDR3 has 14 amino acids.

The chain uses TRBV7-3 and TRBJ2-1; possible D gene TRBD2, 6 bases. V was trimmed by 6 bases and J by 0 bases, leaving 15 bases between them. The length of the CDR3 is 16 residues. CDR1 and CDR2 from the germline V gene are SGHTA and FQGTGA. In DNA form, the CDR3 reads TGTGCCAGCAGTAACCCGGGGGTCCCCTCCTACAATGAGCAGTTCTTC. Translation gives CASSNPGVPSYNEQFF.

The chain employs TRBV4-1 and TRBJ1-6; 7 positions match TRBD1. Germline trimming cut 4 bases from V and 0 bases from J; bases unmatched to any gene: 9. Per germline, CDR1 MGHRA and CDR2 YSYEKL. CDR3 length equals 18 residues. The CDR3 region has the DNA TGCGCCAGCAGCCGGGACAGTCCGGCGAGCTCCTATAATTCACCCCTCCACTTT. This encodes CASSRDSPASSYNSPLHF.